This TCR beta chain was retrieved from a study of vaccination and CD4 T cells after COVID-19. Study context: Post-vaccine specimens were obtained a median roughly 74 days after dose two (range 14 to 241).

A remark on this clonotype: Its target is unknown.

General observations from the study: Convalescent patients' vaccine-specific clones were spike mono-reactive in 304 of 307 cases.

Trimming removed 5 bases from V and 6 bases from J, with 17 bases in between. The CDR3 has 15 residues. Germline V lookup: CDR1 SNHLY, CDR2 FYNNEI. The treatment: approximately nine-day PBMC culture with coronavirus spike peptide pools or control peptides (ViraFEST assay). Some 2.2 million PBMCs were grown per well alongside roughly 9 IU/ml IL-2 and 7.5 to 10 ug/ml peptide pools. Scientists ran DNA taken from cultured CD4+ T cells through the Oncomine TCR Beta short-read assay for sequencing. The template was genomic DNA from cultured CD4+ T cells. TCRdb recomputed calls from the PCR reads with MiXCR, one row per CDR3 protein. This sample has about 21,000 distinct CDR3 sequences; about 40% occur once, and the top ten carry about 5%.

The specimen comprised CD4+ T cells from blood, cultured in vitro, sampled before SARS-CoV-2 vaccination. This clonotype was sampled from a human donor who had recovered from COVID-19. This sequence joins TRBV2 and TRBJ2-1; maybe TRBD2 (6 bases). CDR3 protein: CASSPGTSRRNEQFF. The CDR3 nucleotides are TGTGCCAGCAGTCCAGGTACTAGCCGGCGCAATGAGCAGTTCTTC.